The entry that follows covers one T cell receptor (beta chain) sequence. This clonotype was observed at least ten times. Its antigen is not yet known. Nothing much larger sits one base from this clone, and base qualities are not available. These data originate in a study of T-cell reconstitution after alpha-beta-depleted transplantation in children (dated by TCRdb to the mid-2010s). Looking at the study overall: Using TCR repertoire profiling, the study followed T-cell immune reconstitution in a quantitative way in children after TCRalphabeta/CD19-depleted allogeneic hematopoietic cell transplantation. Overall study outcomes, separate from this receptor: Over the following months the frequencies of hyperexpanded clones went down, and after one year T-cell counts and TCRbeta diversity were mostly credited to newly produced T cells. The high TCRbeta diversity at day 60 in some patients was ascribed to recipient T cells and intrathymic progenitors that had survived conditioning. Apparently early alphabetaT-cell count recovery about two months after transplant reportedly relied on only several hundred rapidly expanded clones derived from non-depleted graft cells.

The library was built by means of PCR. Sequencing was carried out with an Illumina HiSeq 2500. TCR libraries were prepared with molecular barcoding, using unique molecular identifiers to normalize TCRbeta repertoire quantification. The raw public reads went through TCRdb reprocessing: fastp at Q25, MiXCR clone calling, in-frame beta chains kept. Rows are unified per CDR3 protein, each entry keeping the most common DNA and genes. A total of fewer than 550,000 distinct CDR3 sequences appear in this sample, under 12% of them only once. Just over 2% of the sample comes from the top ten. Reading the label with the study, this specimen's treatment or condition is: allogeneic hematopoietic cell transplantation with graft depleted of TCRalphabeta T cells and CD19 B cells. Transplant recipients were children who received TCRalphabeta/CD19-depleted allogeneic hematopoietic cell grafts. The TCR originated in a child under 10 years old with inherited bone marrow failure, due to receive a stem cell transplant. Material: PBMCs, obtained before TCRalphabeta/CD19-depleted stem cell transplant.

The CDR3 protein sequence reads: CASSFSRNYGYTF. The bases are TGCGCCAGCAGCTTTTCCAGGAACTATGGCTACACCTTC. The rearrangement joined TRBV5-1 to TRBJ1-2, with no confident D gene call. CDR1 and CDR2 (SGHRS, YFSETQ) derive from the germline V gene. The cysteine opens and the phenylalanine closes a CDR3 of 13 amino acids. CDR3 DNA is the only sequence kept; it has 39 bases, read in frame from the first base. V is shortened by 2 bases, J by 2 bases, and the region joining them spans 7 bases.